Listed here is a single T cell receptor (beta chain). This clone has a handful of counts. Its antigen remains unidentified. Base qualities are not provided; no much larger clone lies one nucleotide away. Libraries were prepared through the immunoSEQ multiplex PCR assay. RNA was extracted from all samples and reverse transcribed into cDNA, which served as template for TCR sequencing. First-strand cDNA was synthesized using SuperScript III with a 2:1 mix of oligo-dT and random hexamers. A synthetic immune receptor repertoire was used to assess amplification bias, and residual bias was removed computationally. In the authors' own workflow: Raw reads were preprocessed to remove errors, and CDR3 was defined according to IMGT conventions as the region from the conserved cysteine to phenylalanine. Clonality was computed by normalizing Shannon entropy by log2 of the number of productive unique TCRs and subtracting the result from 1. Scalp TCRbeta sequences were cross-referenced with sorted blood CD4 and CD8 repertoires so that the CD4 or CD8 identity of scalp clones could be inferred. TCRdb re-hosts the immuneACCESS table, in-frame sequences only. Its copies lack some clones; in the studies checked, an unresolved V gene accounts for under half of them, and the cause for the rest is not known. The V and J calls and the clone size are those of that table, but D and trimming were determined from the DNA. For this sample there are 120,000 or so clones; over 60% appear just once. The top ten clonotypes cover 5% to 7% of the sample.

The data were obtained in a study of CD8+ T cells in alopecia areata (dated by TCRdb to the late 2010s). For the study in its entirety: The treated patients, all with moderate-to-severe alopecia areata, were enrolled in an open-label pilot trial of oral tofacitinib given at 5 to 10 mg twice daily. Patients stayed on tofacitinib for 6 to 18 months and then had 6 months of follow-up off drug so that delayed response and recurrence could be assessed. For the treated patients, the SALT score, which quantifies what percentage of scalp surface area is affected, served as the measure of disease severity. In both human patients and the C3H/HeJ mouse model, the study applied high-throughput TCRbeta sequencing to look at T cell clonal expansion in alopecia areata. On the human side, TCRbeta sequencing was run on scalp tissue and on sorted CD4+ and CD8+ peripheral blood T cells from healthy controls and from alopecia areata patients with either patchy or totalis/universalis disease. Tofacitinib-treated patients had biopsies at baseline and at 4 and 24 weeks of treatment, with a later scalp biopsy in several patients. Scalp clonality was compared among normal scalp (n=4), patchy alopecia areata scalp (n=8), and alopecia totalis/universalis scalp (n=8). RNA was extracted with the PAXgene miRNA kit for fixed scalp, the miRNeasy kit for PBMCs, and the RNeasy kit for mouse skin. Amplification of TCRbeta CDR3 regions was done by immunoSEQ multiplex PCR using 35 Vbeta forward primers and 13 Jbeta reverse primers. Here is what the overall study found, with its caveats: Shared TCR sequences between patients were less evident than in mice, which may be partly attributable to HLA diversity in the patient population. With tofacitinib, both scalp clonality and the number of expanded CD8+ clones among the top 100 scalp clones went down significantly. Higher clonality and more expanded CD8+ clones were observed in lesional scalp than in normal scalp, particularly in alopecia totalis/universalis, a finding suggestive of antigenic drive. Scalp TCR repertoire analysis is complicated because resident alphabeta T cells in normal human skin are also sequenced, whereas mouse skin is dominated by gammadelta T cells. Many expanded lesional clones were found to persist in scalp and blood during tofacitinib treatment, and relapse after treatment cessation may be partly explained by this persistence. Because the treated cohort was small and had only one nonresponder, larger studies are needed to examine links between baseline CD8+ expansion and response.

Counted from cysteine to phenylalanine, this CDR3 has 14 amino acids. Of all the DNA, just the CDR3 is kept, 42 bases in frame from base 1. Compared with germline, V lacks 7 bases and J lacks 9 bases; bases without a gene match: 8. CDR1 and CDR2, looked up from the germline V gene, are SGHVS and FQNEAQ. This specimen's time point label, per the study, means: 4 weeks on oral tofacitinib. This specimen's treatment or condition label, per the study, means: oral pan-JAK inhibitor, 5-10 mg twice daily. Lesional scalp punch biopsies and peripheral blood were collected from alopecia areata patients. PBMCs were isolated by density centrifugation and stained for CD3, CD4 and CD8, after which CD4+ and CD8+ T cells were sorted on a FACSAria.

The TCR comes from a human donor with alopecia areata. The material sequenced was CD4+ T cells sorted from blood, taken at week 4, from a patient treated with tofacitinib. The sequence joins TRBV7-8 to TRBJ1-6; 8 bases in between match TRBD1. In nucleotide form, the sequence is TGTGCCAGCAACTTCGGACAGGGTGTTTCACCCCTCCACTTT. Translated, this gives CASNFGQGVSPLHF.